This TCR beta chain came from a study of cytomegalovirus exposure and HLA in healthy donors. General study findings and limits: In vitro experiments confirmed that a few CMV-associated chains were specific for CMV antigens. Listed as cytomegalovirus-associated were approximately 160 TCR beta chains. A subsequent analysis found that TCR clusters from the first cohort also tended to co-occur in the 90 to 150 validation repertoires, with 94% of cluster scores above 0.

Concerning this clone: The antigen is not known.

Only in-frame clones appear in the TCRdb table, and some are missing; sequencing was by immunoSEQ multiplex PCR. This table holds fewer than 65,000 clones, roughly 89% found once. Sequenced sample: PBMCs. This clonotype was obtained from a woman in her late teens or twenties in good health and CMV-seronegative.

The DNA of the CDR3 is TGCGCCAGCAGCCCGGGGGGGGTCGCCGAGCAGTACTTC. Protein product: CASSPGGVAEQYF. The chain joins TRBV5-1 to TRBJ2-7; TRBD2 aligns across 8 bases. The CDR3 totals 13 residues. V lost 4 bases, J lost 6 bases, and 6 bases stayed unmatched. Germline CDR1 reads SGHRS; CDR2 reads YFSETQ.